This TCR beta chain was obtained from a study of low-dose radiotherapy and immunotherapy resistance in tumors. First-strand cDNA used TRAV- and TRBV-specific primers, covering alpha and beta chains. A roughly 19-cycle PCR with a constant-region primer and V-primer adapter amplified TCRs. TCRdb recomputed calls from the reads with MiXCR, one row per CDR3 protein. In the table there are tens of thousands of distinct CDR3 sequences, 15% to 20% of which are singletons. Germline trimming cut 4 bases from V and 7 bases from J; bases unmatched to any gene: 7. Germline values: CDR1 SNHLY, CDR2 FYNNEI. The CDR3 is 15 amino acids. Described time point: before trial treatment. In this sample, this clonotype turned up many times.

This TCR derives from a male donor with prostate cancer. This chain connects TRBV2 to TRBJ1-4, with 9 bases that match TRBD1. Sequencing used PBMCs, obtained before treatment. The CDR3 DNA reads TGTGCCAGCAGTGTTGAGGGACAGGGAGGTGAAAAACTGTTTTTT. The encoded protein is CASSVEGQGGEKLFF.